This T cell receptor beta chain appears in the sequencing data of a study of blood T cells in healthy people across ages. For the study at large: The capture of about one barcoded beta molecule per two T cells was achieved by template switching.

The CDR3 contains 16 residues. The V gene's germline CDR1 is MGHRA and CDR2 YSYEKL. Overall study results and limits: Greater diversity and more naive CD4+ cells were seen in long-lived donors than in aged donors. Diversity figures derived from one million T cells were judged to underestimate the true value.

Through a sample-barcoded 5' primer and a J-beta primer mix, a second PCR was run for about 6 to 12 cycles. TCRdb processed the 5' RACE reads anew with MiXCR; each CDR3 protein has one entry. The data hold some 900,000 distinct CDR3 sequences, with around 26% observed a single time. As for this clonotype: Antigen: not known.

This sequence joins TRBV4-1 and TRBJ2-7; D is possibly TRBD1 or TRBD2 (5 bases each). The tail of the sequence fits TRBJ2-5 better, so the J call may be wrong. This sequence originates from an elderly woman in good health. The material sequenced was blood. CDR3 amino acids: CASSQVAGTLQETQYF. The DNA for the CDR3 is TGCGCCAGCAGCCAAGTTGCCGGGACGCTACAAGAGACCCAGTACTTC.